This entry is about one T cell receptor (beta chain). Its antigen is unidentified. Profiled with immunoSEQ multiplex PCR; TCRdb holds only in-frame clones, not every one. The sample holds approximately 80,000 clones, 75% to 85% seen once. The data derive from a study of T cells in localized non-small cell lung cancer. Points from the study as a whole: Compared with tumor, uninvolved adjacent lung displayed greater T cell clonality, ranking highest overall. In adjacent lung appeared a median about 58 of the top 100 tumor clones.

V was cut by 4 bases and J by 12 bases, with 11 bases left in between. CDR3 length: 11 amino acids. CDR1 and CDR2 from the germline V gene are SGHTS and YDEGEE. The clonotype was recovered from a female donor of 60 years or more with stage I lung adenocarcinoma. The genes are TRBV5-8 and TRBJ1-3; no definite D call. This specimen was peripheral blood, taken before any cancer treatment. Here the CDR3 DNA reads TGTGCCAGCAGCGTTCAGGTCAACATATATTTT. This gives the protein CASSVQVNIYF. The complete variable domain, with remaining parts taken from reference TRBV5-8 and TRBJ1-3, reads EAGVTQSPTHLIKTRGQQATLRCSPISGHTSVYWYQQALGLGLQFLLWYDEGEERNRGNFPPRFSGRQFPNYSSELNVNALELEDSALYLCASSVQVNIYFGEGSWLTVV.